The 31 T cell receptor beta chains reported below all come from one sample, sequenced in a study of shared clonotypes between healthy human individuals. Only in-frame clones appear in the TCRdb table, and some are missing; sequencing was by immunoSEQ multiplex PCR. The top ten clones hold roughly 1.7% of a sample with more than 2 million clones, 90% to 95% of them seen once. CD45RO negativity and positive selection for CCR7 defined naive CD8 cells, a population that excluded terminally differentiated effector memory CD45RA+ cells. Sequencing input: naive CD8+ T cells from PBMCs. The receptors were gathered from a man aged 18 to 30 in good health. Some clones in this sample may be carry-over from other donors' samples.

The J gene is TRBJ1-2, the V gene TRBV5-6; D perhaps matches TRBD1 (6 bases). The CDR3 runs 15 residues. Trimming took off 0 bases at V and 4 bases at J, with 13 bases between the two ends. CDR1 is SGHDT and CDR2 is YYEEEE in the germline V gene. CDR3 protein: CASSLGPGAVYGYTF. In nucleotides, the CDR3 is TGTGCCAGCAGCTTGGGACCAGGGGCCGTCTATGGCTACACCTTC.

A remark on this clone: A much more abundant neighbour one base away suggests this may be a read error. The sample carries other DNA sequences with the same CDR3. The chain has TRBV28 and TRBJ2-7; no clear D. Trimming cost V 6 bases and J 1 base, with 7 bases left between them. Germline CDR1 MDHEN, CDR2 SYDVKM. The CDR3 sequence is 12 residues long. The CDR3 nucleotides read TGTGCCAGCAGCTCCAATTCCTACGAGCAGTACTTC. Translating it yields CASSSNSYEQYF.

This chain links TRBV30 with TRBJ1-1; no reliable D call. The CDR3 extends over 13 amino acids. Trimming took 6 bases from V and 4 from J, leaving 15 bases between them. The germline gives CDR1 GTSNPN, CDR2 SVGIG (reference sequence). This CDR3 reads CACSNSGGTEAFF. The DNA for the CDR3 is TGTGCCTGTAGCAATAGTGGTGGCACTGAAGCTTTCTTT.

As regards this clone: Other nucleotide sequences in the sample specify the same CDR3. The chain is built from TRBV2 and TRBJ2-7; 10 nucleotides match TRBD1. Trimming cost V 8 bases and J 0 bases; bases outside gene matches: 1. This CDR3 comprises 13 residues. CDR1 SNHLY and CDR2 FYNNEI come from the germline V gene. The CDR3 is CASGQGGSYEQYF. Written as DNA, the CDR3 is TGTGCCAGCGGACAGGGGGGCTCCTACGAGCAGTACTTC.

The V and J genes are TRBV6-1 and TRBJ1-4; D unresolved. Trimming took off 8 bases at V and 5 bases at J, with 15 bases between the two ends. The CDR3 runs 14 residues. CDR1 is MNHNS and CDR2 is SASEGT in the germline V gene. The CDR3 protein is CASDGPTTNEKLFF. Written as DNA, the CDR3 is TGTGCCAGCGACGGGCCGACTACGAATGAAAAACTGTTTTTT.

The V and J genes are TRBV11-2 and TRBJ2-5; TRBD1 aligns across 9 bases. CDR1 and CDR2 from the germline V gene are SGHAT and FQNNGV. The CDR3 length is 16 residues. V shed 2 bases and J 5 bases; nucleotides not matched to a gene: 9. The CDR3 region has the DNA TGTGCCAGCAGCTTACGCACAGGGGGCCTCCGGGAGACCCAGTACTTC. Translation: CASSLRTGGLRETQYF.

The rearrangement joins TRBV13 to TRBJ1-5; the match to TRBD1 covers 7 bases. The ends lost 2 bases at V and 5 bases at J; junction bases unmatched: 6. Germline V CDR1 and CDR2: PRHDT, FYEKMQ (reference sequence). CDR3 length: 15 amino acids. DNA of the CDR3: TGTGCCAGCAGCTTAAGAGGGACAGCCGATCAGCCCCAGCATTTT. Its protein product is CASSLRGTADQPQHF. The entire variable domain, with the rest obtained from reference TRBV13 and TRBJ1-5, is as follows: AAGVIQSPRHLIKEKRETATLKCYPIPRHDTVYWYQQGPGQDPQFLISFYEKMQSDKGSIPDRFSAQQFSDYHSELNMSSLELGDSALYFCASSLRGTADQPQHFGDGTRLSIL.

V is TRBV28 and J is TRBJ2-2; perhaps TRBD1 as D (6 bases). In germline, CDR1 is MDHEN, CDR2 SYDVKM. Trimming took 10 bases from V and 0 from J, leaving 12 bases between them. The CDR3 is 14 residues long. In DNA form, the CDR3 reads TGTGCCACCAAGGGGGTAGCGAACACCGGGGAGCTGTTTTTT. It specifies CATKGVANTGELFF.

The V call is TRBV9, the J call TRBJ1-1; 8 bases line up with TRBD1. The V segment lost 1 base and the J segment 4 bases; nucleotides outside the gene matches: 21. This CDR3 comprises 20 residues. The V gene's germline CDR1 is SGDLS and CDR2 YYNGEE. The CDR3 DNA is TGTGCCAGCAGCGTACCGTCAGGGGGCGATAAGTCCCCAGCGGGCACTGAAGCTTTCTTT. Amino acid sequence: CASSVPSGGDKSPAGTEAFF.

This chain joins TRBV14 and TRBJ2-7, with 8 bases fitting TRBD2. The germline CDR1 and CDR2 sequences are SGHDN and FVKESK. V shed 4 bases, J shed 3 bases, and the junction held 5 bases outside the gene matches. The CDR3 totals 14 residues. The CDR3 sequence is CASSLTGTSYEQYF. CDR3 DNA: TGTGCCAGCAGCCTTACCGGGACTAGCTACGAGCAGTACTTC.

The CDR3 spells CASSAGRGGLSYEQYF. The CDR3 nucleotides are TGTGCCAGCAGCGCCGGACGGGGAGGGCTCTCCTACGAGCAGTACTTC. V is TRBV5-4 and J is TRBJ2-7; TRBD2 agrees at 7 bases. CDR1 and CDR2 (germline): SGHNT, YYREEE (reference sequence). The V gene end was trimmed by 4 bases and the J gene end by 0 bases; junction bases not matched to a gene: 10. This CDR3 is 16 amino acids long.

This chain uses TRBV27 with TRBJ2-7; D tentatively reads TRBD1 or TRBD2 (6 bases each). Per the germline V gene, CDR1 is MNHEY and CDR2 is SMNVEV (reference sequence). V was shortened by 5 bases and J by 3 bases, with 11 bases between the two germline ends. The CDR3 is 13 amino acids. CDR3 coding DNA: TGTGCCAGCAGTAGGGGGGCGGGCTACGAGCAGTACTTC. This translates into CASSRGAGYEQYF.

The V gene is TRBV4-2, the J gene TRBJ2-5, with D perhaps matching TRBD1 (5 bases). Germline V gene sequence: CDR1 LGHNA, CDR2 YNFKEQ. The CDR3 runs 15 residues. Trimming cost V 0 bases and J 5 bases, with 13 bases left between them. This chain's CDR3 is CASSQDRRRGETQYF. For the CDR3, the DNA is TGTGCCAGCAGCCAAGATCGGAGAAGGGGCGAGACCCAGTACTTC.

This rearrangement joins TRBV28 to TRBJ2-2; 9 bases are a match to TRBD1. J gave up 6 bases and V 3 bases, and 5 bases lay outside the gene matches. This CDR3 contains 15 residues. Germline loops: CDR1 MDHEN, CDR2 SYDVKM. CDR3 DNA: TGTGCCAGCAGTTTTACAGGGGGCTTTTCCGGGGAGCTGTTTTTT. This codes for CASSFTGGFSGELFF.

This sequence joins TRBV27 and TRBJ2-5; 9 bases are a match to TRBD2. CDR1 is MNHEY, CDR2 SMNVEV, per germline (reference sequence). V lost 5 bases, J lost 4 bases, and 8 bases stayed unmatched. The CDR3 covers 15 residues. CDR3 nucleotide sequence: TGTGCCAGCAGTGGGCGGGAGGGCGGTCTAGAGACCCAGTACTTC. The encoded protein is CASSGREGGLETQYF.

The chain joins TRBV4-2 to TRBJ2-7; 12 nucleotides line up with TRBD2. The CDR3 contains 17 residues. Germline loops: CDR1 LGHNA, CDR2 YNFKEQ. Losses at the gene ends were 0 bases for V and 5 bases for J; bases not matched to a gene: 8. CDR3 sequence reads: CASSQDEGTSGRDEQYF. The CDR3 bases are TGTGCCAGCAGCCAAGATGAGGGGACTAGCGGGCGTGACGAGCAGTACTTC.

The chain is built from TRBV7-6 and TRBJ2-1; 13 nucleotides match TRBD2. The germline CDR1 and CDR2 sequences are SGHVS and FNYEAQ. The V segment lost 4 bases and the J segment 6 bases; nucleotides outside the gene matches: 3. The CDR3 consists of 15 residues. This chain's CDR3 is CASSSGLAGINEQFF. The CDR3 DNA sequence: TGTGCCAGCAGCTCGGGACTAGCGGGGATCAATGAGCAGTTCTTC.

The chain uses TRBV28 and TRBJ2-6; D is uncertain. Germline CDR1 MDHEN, CDR2 SYDVKM. The CDR3 sequence is 12 residues long. V lost 5 bases, J lost 3 bases, and 2 bases lay in between. The CDR3 is CASSRGANVLTF. CDR3 sequence (DNA): TGTGCCAGCAGTCGTGGGGCCAACGTCCTGACTTTC.

This clone was found once. In nucleotides, the CDR3 is TGCGCCAGCAGCCCCTTGGACACCATGAACACTGAAGCTTTCTTT. Protein: CASSPLDTMNTEAFF. The gene calls are TRBV4-1 and TRBJ1-1; a weak D match, TRBD1 (5 bases). This CDR3 has 15 residues. Looked up from germline, CDR1 is MGHRA and CDR2 is YSYEKL. V shed 4 bases and J shed 0 bases, with 12 bases lying between them.

This clone came up once. CDR3 DNA sequence: TGTGCCAGTAGTATAACGGGGCCCACTGGGGCCAACGTCCTGACTTTC. Protein: CASSITGPTGANVLTF. V and J are TRBV19 and TRBJ2-6; D may match TRBD1 or TRBD2 (5 bases each). There are 16 residues in the CDR3. Looked up from germline, CDR1 is LNHDA and CDR2 is SQIVND (reference sequence). Trimming took off 2 bases at V and 2 bases at J, with 10 bases between the two ends. Full variable domain (remainder filled in from reference TRBV19 and TRBJ2-6): DGGITQSPKYLFRKEGQNVTLSCEQNLNHDAMYWYRQDPGQGLRLIYYSQIVNDFQKGDIAEGYSVSREKKESFPLTVTSAQKNPTAFYLCASSITGPTGANVLTFGAGSRLTVL.

V is TRBV27 and J is TRBJ1-2; TRBD1 aligns across 8 bases. J lost 3 bases, V lost 5 bases, and 11 bases had no gene match. Germline V CDR1 and CDR2: MNHEY, SMNVEV (reference sequence). The CDR3 extends over 16 amino acids. The CDR3 here is CASSTFGQGQDYGYTF. The CDR3 coding sequence is TGTGCCAGCAGTACATTTGGACAGGGTCAAGACTATGGCTACACCTTC.

J is TRBJ2-1 and V is TRBV7-6; possible D gene TRBD1, 6 bases. Trimming pared 4 bases from V and 1 base from J, leaving 23 bases between. The CDR3 loop spans 19 amino acids. Germline assignment: CDR1 SGHVS and CDR2 FNYEAQ. The CDR3, as DNA: TGTGCCAGCAGCTCTACGGGACATATACCCCTTTCGTCCTACAATGAGCAGTTCTTC. Protein sequence: CASSSTGHIPLSSYNEQFF.

The chain recombines TRBV5-6 with TRBJ2-5; 7 positions match TRBD2. The CDR3 is 15 amino acids. V lost 4 bases to trimming and J lost 0 bases; unmatched junction nucleotides: 6. CDR1 is SGHDT, CDR2 YYEEEE, per germline. CDR3 residues: CASSPGGGYQETQYF. The CDR3 DNA reads TGTGCCAGCAGCCCGGGGGGAGGGTACCAAGAGACCCAGTACTTC. Combining the CDR3 with reference TRBV5-6 and TRBJ2-5 gives the whole variable domain DAGVTQSPTHLIKTRGQQVTLRCSPKSGHDTVSWYQQALGQGPQFIFQYYEEEERQRGNFPDRFSGHQFPNYSSELNVNALLLGDSALYLCASSPGGGYQETQYFGPGTRLLVL.

V is TRBV2 and J is TRBJ1-2; D remains unclear. The CDR3 has 15 residues. Germline CDR1 is SNHLY and CDR2 is FYNNEI. Trimming removed 4 bases from V and 1 base from J, with 13 bases in between. The CDR3 nucleotides are TGTGCCAGCAGTGGGTCTCTGGGTGATAACTATGGCTACACCTTC. It translates to CASSGSLGDNYGYTF.

The rearrangement uses TRBV9 and TRBJ2-3, with D perhaps TRBD1 (7 bases). V lost 4 bases, J lost 0 bases, and 18 bases lay in between. The CDR3 extends over 17 amino acids. Germline V CDR1 and CDR2: SGDLS, YYNGEE. CDR3 amino acids: CASSPGGGRHSTDTQYF. The DNA for the CDR3 is TGTGCCAGCAGCCCAGGGGGAGGTCGCCATAGCACAGATACGCAGTATTTT. Filled out from reference TRBV9 and TRBJ2-3, the complete variable domain reads DSGVTQTPKHLITATGQRVTLRCSPRSGDLSVYWYQQSLDQGLQFLIQYYNGEERAKGNILERFSAQQFPDLHSELNLSSLELGDSALYFCASSPGGGRHSTDTQYFGPGTRLTVL.

This sequence joins TRBV9 and TRBJ2-7; a possible D gene is TRBD2 (6 bases). CDR3 length: 15 residues. V lost 0 bases and J 3 bases, leaving 13 bases between the germline ends. CDR1 is SGDLS, CDR2 YYNGEE, per germline. The CDR3 reads CASSVAGTPDYEQYF. CDR3 DNA sequence: TGTGCCAGCAGCGTAGCTGGGACTCCTGACTACGAGCAGTACTTC.

This chain joins TRBV1 and TRBJ2-7; the table's D call, TRBD2, was not checked against the DNA. TRBV1 is marked as a pseudogene. The CDR3 runs 16 residues. For the CDR3, the DNA is TGCACCAGCACCGGGGCTCTAGCGGGGTCTACAACCGAGCAGTACTTC. Translation gives CTSTGALAGSTTEQYF.

This clone occurred a few times. Other DNA sequences of this sample code for an identical CDR3. The chain joins TRBV11-2 to TRBJ2-7; D may be TRBD1 (6 bases). Trimming pared 5 bases from V and 1 base from J, leaving 9 bases between. The germline CDR1 and CDR2 sequences are SGHAT and FQNNGV. The CDR3 loop spans 13 amino acids. CDR3 DNA sequence: TGTGCCAGCAGCCCCAGGGGTTCCTACGAGCAGTACTTC. Amino acid sequence: CASSPRGSYEQYF.

This chain connects TRBV4-1 to TRBJ2-1; no reliable D call. The CDR3 totals 13 residues. V dropped 0 bases and J dropped 10 bases, with 10 bases sitting between them. From germline, CDR1 is MGHRA and CDR2 YSYEKL. The CDR3 loop reads CASSQERNNEQFF. In DNA, the CDR3 is TGCGCCAGCAGCCAAGAACGGAATAACGAGCAGTTCTTC.

As concerns this clone: Other nucleotide sequences in the sample specify the same CDR3. This chain connects TRBV28 to TRBJ1-2, with a possible D match to TRBD1 (6 bases). This CDR3 is built from 13 residues. Trimming stripped 2 bases from V and 6 bases from J, with 10 bases between. Germline V lookup: CDR1 MDHEN, CDR2 SYDVKM. The CDR3 loop reads CASSLRGADGYTF. The CDR3 nucleotides read TGTGCCAGCAGTTTACGGGGGGCCGATGGCTACACCTTC.

The chain couples TRBV28 to TRBJ1-1; no clear D gene. The CDR3 is 15 residues long. The germline gives CDR1 MDHEN, CDR2 SYDVKM. Deletions cut 5 bases from V and 2 bases from J, with 15 bases between. This CDR3 reads CASSTDKDGNTEAFF. CDR3 DNA: TGTGCCAGCAGTACCGACAAAGACGGTAACACTGAAGCTTTCTTT.